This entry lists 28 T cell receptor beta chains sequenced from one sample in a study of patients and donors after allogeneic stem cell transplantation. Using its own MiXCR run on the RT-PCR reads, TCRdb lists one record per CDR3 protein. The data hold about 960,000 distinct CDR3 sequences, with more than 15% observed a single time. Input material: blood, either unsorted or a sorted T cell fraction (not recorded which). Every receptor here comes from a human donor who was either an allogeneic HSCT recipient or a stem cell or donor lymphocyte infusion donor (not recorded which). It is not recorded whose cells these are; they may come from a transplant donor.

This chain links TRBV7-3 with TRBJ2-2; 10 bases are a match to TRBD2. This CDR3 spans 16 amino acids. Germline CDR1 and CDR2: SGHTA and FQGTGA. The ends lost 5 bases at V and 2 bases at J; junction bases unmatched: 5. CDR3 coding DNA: TGTGCCAGCAGCGGCGGACTAGCGGTAAACACCGGGGAGCTGTTTTTT. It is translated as CASSGGLAVNTGELFF.

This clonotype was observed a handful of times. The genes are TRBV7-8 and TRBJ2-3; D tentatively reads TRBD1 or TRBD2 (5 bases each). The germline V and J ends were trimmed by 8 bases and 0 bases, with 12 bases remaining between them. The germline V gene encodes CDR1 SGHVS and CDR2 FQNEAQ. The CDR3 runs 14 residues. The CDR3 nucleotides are TGTGCCAGCCGAAACCGGGACAGCACAGATACGCAGTATTTT. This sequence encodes CASRNRDSTDTQYF.

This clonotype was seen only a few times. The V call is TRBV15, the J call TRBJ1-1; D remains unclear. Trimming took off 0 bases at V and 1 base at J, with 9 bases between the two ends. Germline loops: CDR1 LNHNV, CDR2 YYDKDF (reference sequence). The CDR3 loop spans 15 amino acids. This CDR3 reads CATSRERKANTEAFF. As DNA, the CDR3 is TGTGCCACCAGCAGAGAGAGAAAGGCGAACACTGAAGCTTTCTTT.

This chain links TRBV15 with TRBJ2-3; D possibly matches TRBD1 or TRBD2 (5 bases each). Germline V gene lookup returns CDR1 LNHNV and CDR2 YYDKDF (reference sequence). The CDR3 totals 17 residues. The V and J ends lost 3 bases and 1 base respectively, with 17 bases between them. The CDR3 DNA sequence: TGTGCCACCAGCAGGTCTCGAGGGGTGGAGGGCACAGATACGCAGTATTTT. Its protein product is CATSRSRGVEGTDTQYF.

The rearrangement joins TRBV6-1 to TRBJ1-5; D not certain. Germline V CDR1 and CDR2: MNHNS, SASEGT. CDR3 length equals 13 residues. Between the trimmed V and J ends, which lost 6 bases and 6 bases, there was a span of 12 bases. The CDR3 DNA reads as TGTGCCAGCAGCCGACAAGTTAGTCAGCCCCAGCATTTT. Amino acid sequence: CASSRQVSQPQHF.

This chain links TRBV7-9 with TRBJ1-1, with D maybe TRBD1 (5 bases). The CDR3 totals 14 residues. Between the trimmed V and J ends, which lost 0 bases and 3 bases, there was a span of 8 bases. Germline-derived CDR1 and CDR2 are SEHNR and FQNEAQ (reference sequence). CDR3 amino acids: CASSLAKGHTEAFF. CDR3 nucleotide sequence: TGTGCCAGCAGCTTAGCAAAGGGACACACTGAAGCTTTCTTT.

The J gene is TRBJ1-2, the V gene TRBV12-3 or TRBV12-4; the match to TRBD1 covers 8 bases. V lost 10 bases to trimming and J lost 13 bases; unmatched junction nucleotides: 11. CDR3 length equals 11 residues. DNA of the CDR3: TGTGCCATCAAAAAGCGGACAGGGCCCACCTTC. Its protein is CAIKKRTGPTF.

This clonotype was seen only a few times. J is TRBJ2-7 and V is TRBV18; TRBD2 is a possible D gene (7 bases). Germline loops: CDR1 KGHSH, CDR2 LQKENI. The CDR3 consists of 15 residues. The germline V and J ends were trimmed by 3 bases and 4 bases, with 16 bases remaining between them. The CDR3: CASSPKGRGNYEQYF. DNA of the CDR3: TGTGCCAGCTCACCCAAGGGGAGGGGGAATTACGAGCAGTACTTC.

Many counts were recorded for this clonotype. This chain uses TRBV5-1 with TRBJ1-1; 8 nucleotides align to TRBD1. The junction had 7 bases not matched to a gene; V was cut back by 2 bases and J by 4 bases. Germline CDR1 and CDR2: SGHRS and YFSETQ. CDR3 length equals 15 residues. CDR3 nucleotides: TGCGCCAGCAGCTTCTCGGACAGGGCGGGCACTGAAGCTTTCTTT. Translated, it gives CASSFSDRAGTEAFF.

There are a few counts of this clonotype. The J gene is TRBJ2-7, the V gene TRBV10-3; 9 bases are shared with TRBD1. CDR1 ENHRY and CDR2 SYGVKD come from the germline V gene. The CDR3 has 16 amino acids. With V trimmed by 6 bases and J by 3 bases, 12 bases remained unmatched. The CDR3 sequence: CAISSPSGTGSYEQYF. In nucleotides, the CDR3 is TGTGCCATCAGCTCTCCCTCCGGGACAGGGAGCTACGAGCAGTACTTC.

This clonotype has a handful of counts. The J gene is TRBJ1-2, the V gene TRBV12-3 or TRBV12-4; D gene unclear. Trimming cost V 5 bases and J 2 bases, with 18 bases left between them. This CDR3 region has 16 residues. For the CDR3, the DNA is TGTGCCAGCAGTCCGAAATCGACATCCCTCAACTATGGCTACACCTTC. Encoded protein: CASSPKSTSLNYGYTF.

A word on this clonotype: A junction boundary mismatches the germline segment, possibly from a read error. CDR3 in DNA: TGTGCCAGCAGTACTAAGACAGTTACTGGAACCACCATATATTTT. Protein: CASSTKTVTGTTIYF. V and J are TRBV2 and TRBJ1-3; tentative D call: TRBD1 (5 bases). This CDR3 comprises 15 residues. CDR1 SNHLY and CDR2 FYNNEI come from the germline V gene.

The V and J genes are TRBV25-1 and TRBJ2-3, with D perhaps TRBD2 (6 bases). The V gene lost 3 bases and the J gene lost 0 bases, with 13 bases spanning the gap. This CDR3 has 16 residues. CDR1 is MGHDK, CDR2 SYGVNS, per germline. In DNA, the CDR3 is TGTGCCAGCAGTGACCAGACTAGACCGAGCACAGATACGCAGTATTTT. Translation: CASSDQTRPSTDTQYF. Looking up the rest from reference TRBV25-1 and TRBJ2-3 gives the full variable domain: EADIYQTPRYLVIGTGKKITLECSQTMGHDKMYWYQQDPGMELHLIHYSYGVNSTEKGDLSSESTVSRIRTEHFPLTLESARPSHTSQYLCASSDQTRPSTDTQYFGPGTRLTVL.

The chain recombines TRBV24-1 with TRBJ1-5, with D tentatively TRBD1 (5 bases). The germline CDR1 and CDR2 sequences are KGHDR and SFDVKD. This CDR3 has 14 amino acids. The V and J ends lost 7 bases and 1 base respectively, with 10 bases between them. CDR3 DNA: TGTGCCACCAGCGACCAGGGAAGCAATCAGCCCCAGCATTTT. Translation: CATSDQGSNQPQHF.

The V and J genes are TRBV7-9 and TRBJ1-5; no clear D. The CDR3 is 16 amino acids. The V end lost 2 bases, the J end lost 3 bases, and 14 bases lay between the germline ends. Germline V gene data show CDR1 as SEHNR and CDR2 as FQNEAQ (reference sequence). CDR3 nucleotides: TGTGCCAGCAGCTTAACAACGTGGGGTCCCAATCAGCCCCAGCATTTT. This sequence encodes CASSLTTWGPNQPQHF.

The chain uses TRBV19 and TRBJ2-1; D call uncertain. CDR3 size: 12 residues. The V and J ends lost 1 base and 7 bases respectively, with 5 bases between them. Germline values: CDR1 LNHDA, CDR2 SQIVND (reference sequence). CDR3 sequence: CASSIGKNEQFF. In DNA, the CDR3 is TGTGCCAGTAGTATAGGGAAGAATGAGCAGTTCTTC.

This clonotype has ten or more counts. The CDR3 bases are TGTGCCAGCAGTTTAGAGGGCAGGACCTATGGCTACACCTTC. Protein sequence: CASSLEGRTYGYTF. J is TRBJ1-2 and V is TRBV12-3 or TRBV12-4; no clear D. Deletions cut 1 base from V and 4 bases from J, with 10 bases between. The CDR3 length is 14 residues.

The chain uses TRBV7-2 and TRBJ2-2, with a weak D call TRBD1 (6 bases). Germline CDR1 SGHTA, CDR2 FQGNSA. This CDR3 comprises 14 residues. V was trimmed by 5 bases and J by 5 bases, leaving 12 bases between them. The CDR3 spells CASSKTGRTGELFF. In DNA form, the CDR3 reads TGTGCCAGCAGCAAGACAGGACGGACCGGGGAGCTGTTTTTT.

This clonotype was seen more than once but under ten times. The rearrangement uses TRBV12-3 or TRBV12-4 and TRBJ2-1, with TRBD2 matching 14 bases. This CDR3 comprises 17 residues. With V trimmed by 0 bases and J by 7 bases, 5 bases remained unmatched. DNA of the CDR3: TGTGCCAGCAGTTTAGCGGGGGGACTAGCGGGAGTGAATGAGCAGTTCTTC. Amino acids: CASSLAGGLAGVNEQFF.

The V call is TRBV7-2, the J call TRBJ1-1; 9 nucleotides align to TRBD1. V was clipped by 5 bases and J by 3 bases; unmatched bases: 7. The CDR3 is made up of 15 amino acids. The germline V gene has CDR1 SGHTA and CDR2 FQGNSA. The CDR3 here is CASSPNRGLDTEAFF. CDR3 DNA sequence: TGTGCCAGCAGCCCGAACAGGGGGCTCGACACTGAAGCTTTCTTT. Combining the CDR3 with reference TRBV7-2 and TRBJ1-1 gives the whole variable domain GAGVSQSPSNKVTEKGKDVELRCDPISGHTALYWYRQSLGQGLEFLIYFQGNSAPDKSGLPSDRFSAERTGGSVSTLTIQRTQQEDSAVYLCASSPNRGLDTEAFFGQGTRLTVV.

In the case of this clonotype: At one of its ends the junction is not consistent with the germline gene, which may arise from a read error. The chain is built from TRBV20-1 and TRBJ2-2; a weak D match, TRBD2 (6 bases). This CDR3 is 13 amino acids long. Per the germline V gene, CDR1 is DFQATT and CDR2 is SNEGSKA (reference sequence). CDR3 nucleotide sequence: TGCAGTGCTAGTCCCCCCAGTGGCGGGGTGCTGTTTTTT. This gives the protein CSASPPSGGVLFF.

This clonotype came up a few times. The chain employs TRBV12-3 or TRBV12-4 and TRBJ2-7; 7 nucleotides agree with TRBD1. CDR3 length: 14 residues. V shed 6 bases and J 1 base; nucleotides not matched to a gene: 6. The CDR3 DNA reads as TGTGCCAGCAGACGACAGGGCGAATCCTACGAGCAGTACTTC. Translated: CASRRQGESYEQYF.

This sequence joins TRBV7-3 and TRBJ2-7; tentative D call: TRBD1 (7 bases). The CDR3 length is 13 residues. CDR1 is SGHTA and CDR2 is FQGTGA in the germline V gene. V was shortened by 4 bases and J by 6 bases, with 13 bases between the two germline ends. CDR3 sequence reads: CASSSYQGGEQYF. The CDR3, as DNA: TGTGCCAGCAGCTCCTATCAGGGGGGCGAGCAGTACTTC. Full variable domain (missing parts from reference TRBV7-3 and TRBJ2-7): GAGVSQTPSNKVTEKGKYVELRCDPISGHTALYWYRQSLGQGPEFLIYFQGTGAADDSGLPNDRFFAVRPEGSVSTLKIQRTERGDSAVYLCASSSYQGGEQYFGPGTRLTVT.

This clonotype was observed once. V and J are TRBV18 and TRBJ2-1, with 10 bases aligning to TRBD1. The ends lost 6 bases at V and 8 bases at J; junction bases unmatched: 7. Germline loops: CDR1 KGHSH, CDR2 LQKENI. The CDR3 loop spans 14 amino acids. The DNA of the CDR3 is TGTGCCAGCTCCCGGGACAGGGGTTTCGATGAGCAGTTCTTC. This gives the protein CASSRDRGFDEQFF.

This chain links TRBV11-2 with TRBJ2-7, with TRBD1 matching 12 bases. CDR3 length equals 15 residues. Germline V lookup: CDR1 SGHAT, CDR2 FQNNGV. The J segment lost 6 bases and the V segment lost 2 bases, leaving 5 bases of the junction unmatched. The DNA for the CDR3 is TGTGCCAGCAGCTTATCGGGGACAGGGGGCGTCGAGCAGTACTTC. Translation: CASSLSGTGGVEQYF. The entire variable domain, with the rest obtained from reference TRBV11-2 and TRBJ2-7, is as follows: EAGVAQSPRYKIIEKRQSVAFWCNPISGHATLYWYQQILGQGPKLLIQFQNNGVVDDSQLPKDRFSAERLKGVDSTLKIQPAKLEDSAVYLCASSLSGTGGVEQYFGPGTRLTVT.

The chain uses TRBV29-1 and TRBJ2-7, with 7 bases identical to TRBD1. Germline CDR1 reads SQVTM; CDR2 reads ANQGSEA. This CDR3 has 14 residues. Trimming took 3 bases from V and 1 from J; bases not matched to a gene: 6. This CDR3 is CSVEAPGGSYEQYF. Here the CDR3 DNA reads TGCAGCGTTGAGGCCCCAGGGGGTTCCTACGAGCAGTACTTC.

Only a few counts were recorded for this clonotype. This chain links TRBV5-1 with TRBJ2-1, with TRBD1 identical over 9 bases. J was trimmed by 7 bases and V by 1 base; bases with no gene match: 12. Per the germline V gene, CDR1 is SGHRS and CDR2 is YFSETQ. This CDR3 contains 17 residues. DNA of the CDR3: TGCGCCAGCAGCTTGCTGGACGGGACAGGGTTAAGGAATGAGCAGTTCTTC. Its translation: CASSLLDGTGLRNEQFF.

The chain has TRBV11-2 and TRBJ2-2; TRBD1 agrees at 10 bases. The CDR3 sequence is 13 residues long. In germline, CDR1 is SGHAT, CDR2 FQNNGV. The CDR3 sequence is CAMGTGVTGELFF. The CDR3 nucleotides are TGTGCGATGGGGACAGGGGTTACCGGGGAGCTGTTTTTT.